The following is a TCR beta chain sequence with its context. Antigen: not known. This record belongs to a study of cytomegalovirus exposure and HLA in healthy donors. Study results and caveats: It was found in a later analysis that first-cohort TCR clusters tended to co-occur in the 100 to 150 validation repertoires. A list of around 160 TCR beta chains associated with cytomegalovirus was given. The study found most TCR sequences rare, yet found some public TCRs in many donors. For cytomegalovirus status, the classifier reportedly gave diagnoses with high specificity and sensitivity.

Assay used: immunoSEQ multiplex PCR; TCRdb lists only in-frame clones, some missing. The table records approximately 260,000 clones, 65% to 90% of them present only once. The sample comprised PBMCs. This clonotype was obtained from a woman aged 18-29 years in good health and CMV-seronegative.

The DNA of the CDR3 is TGTGCCATCAGTGGCGGGACCGGGACTAATGAAAAACTGTTTTTT. It is translated as CAISGGTGTNEKLFF. J is TRBJ1-4 and V is TRBV10-3, with D maybe TRBD1 (5 bases). The CDR3 contains 15 residues. Germline V gene sequence: CDR1 ENHRY, CDR2 SYGVKD. V lost 4 bases, J lost 2 bases, and 11 bases lay in between.